These 18 T cell receptor beta chains were all obtained from the same sample, sequenced in a study of circulating and synovial CD4+ cells in juvenile arthritis. The method was immunoSEQ multiplex PCR; TCRdb's version includes in-frame clones alone and lacks a portion of them. The sample has approximately 16,000 clones, roughly 89% seen once. Sequencing used CD4+ T cells from blood. The receptors shown here come from a human donor with juvenile idiopathic arthritis.

The chain couples TRBV10-3 to TRBJ1-1, with 8 bases matching TRBD1. CDR1 is ENHRY and CDR2 is SYGVKD in the germline V gene. The junction had 3 bases not matched to a gene; V was cut back by 1 base and J by 11 bases. The CDR3 is 12 residues long. The CDR3 sequence is CAISELTGEAFF. The CDR3 DNA reads as TGTGCCATCAGTGAGTTGACAGGGGAGGCTTTCTTT.

The chain recombines TRBV6-5 with TRBJ1-1, with D possibly matching TRBD1 (5 bases). Germline V gene sequence: CDR1 MNHEY, CDR2 SVGAGI. Trimming stripped 4 bases from V and 5 bases from J, with 11 bases between. The CDR3 is 13 amino acids. The DNA of the CDR3 is TGTGCCAGCAGTTGGGACGGGAGAACTGAAGCTTTCTTT. Its translation is CASSWDGRTEAFF.

The V gene is TRBV5-5, the J gene TRBJ2-2, with 15 bases that match TRBD2. Germline-derived CDR1 and CDR2 are SGHKS and YYEKEE (reference sequence). V shed 4 bases, J shed 7 bases, and the junction held 8 bases outside the gene matches. The CDR3 extends over 17 amino acids. The CDR3 coding sequence is TGTGCCAGCAGCCGGACTAGCGGGAGGGCCGGGAACGGGGAGCTGTTTTTT. It codes for CASSRTSGRAGNGELFF. The complete variable domain, with remaining parts taken from reference TRBV5-5 and TRBJ2-2, reads DAGVTQSPTHLIKTRGQQVTLRCSPISGHKSVSWYQQVLGQGPQFIFQYYEKEERGRGNFPDRFSARQFPNYSSELNVNALLLGDSALYLCASSRTSGRAGNGELFFGEGSRLTVL.

This sequence joins TRBV5-1 and TRBJ2-7, with 7 bases that match TRBD1. Germline V gene data show CDR1 as SGHRS and CDR2 as YFSETQ. The J segment lost 5 bases and the V segment lost 9 bases, leaving 14 bases of the junction unmatched. CDR3 length equals 14 residues. The CDR3 DNA follows: TGCGCCACCACCCTCGGGACAGCTACAGACGAGCAGTACTTC. This gives the protein CATTLGTATDEQYF.

This chain links TRBV6-1 with TRBJ1-5, with D perhaps matching TRBD1 (5 bases). This CDR3 region has 22 residues. Trimming removed 2 bases at V and 0 bases at J, with 29 bases between. Germline CDR1 MNHNS, CDR2 SASEGT. The CDR3 DNA follows: TGTGCCAGCAGTGAATTTTTTGGGGTTGGAAGGGGAAGGAATTATAGCAATCAGCCCCAGCATTTT. Its protein product is CASSEFFGVGRGRNYSNQPQHF.

This chain connects TRBV5-4 to TRBJ2-1, with D uncertain. This CDR3 is 13 amino acids long. Trimming cost V 4 bases and J 7 bases, with 12 bases left between them. In germline, CDR1 is SGHNT, CDR2 YYREEE (reference sequence). The DNA for the CDR3 is TGTGCCAGCAGCCCCACCACGCGAAATGAGCAGTTCTTC. Protein sequence: CASSPTTRNEQFF.

This chain connects TRBV30 to TRBJ1-5, with a possible D match to TRBD1 (5 bases). The CDR3 contains 15 residues. Per the germline V gene, CDR1 is GTSNPN and CDR2 is SVGIG (reference sequence). The V end lost 3 bases, the J end lost 9 bases, and 21 bases lay between the germline ends. The CDR3 region has the DNA TGTGCCTGGAGGTTATCCGACAGCCGCAAGTCGCCCCAGCATTTT. Its translation: CAWRLSDSRKSPQHF.

The chain employs TRBV7-2 and TRBJ2-7, with D perhaps TRBD2 (5 bases). CDR1 SGHTA and CDR2 FQGNSA come from the germline V gene. The CDR3 spans 14 residues. Trimming cost V 3 bases and J 4 bases, with 13 bases left between them. The CDR3 loop reads CASSFSSRRYEQYF. As DNA, the CDR3 is TGTGCCAGCAGCTTCTCTAGCCGGAGGTACGAGCAGTACTTC.

This chain connects TRBV5-1 to TRBJ2-7; 7 bases fit TRBD2. V gave up 4 bases and J gave up 1 base; unmatched junction bases: 5. CDR1 and CDR2 (germline): SGHRS, YFSETQ. The length of the CDR3 is 14 residues. The CDR3 loop is CASSGSGISYEQYF. CDR3 DNA sequence: TGCGCCAGCAGCGGGAGCGGGATATCCTACGAGCAGTACTTC.

The chain combines TRBV27 with TRBJ1-6; 7 bases fit TRBD1. Germline V gives CDR1 MNHEY, CDR2 SMNVEV (reference sequence). V shed 6 bases and J 10 bases; nucleotides not matched to a gene: 9. The CDR3 is 14 residues long. CDR3 in amino acids: CASRRQGEGSPLHF. The CDR3 coding sequence is TGTGCCAGCAGACGACAGGGTGAAGGATCACCCCTCCACTTT.

This clone appeared a single time. The CDR3 DNA reads as TGTGCCAGCAGCCTTAGTGGCGGGGATCTCACTGAAGCTTTCTTT. The encoded protein is CASSLSGGDLTEAFF. The chain couples TRBV7-2 to TRBJ1-1, with unresolved D. The CDR3 has 15 amino acids. Germline values: CDR1 SGHTA, CDR2 FQGNSA. V gave up 5 bases and J gave up 4 bases, with 17 bases separating them. The whole variable domain, filled in from reference TRBV7-2 and TRBJ1-1, reads GAGVSQSPSNKVTEKGKDVELRCDPISGHTALYWYRQSLGQGLEFLIYFQGNSAPDKSGLPSDRFSAERTGGSVSTLTIQRTQQEDSAVYLCASSLSGGDLTEAFFGQGTRLTVV.

V usage is TRBV15 and J usage is TRBJ2-2; a possible D gene is TRBD1 (6 bases). The CDR3 runs 15 residues. CDR1 is LNHNV, CDR2 YYDKDF, per germline (reference sequence). V lost 8 bases and J 4 bases, leaving 17 bases between the germline ends. CDR3 protein: CATSTTGFRTGELFF. The CDR3 region has the DNA TGTGCCACCTCCACAACAGGGTTTCGCACCGGGGAGCTGTTTTTT.

J is TRBJ2-5 and V is TRBV5-8; D is possibly TRBD1 (6 bases). Trimming removed 0 bases at V and 3 bases at J, with 12 bases between. The CDR3 is made up of 15 amino acids. Germline V gene sequence: CDR1 SGHTS, CDR2 YDEGEE. The CDR3 DNA is TGTGCCAGCAGCTTGGGGGGGCGGCCTGAAGAGACCCAGTACTTC. Amino acid sequence: CASSLGGRPEETQYF.

This clone came up once. J is TRBJ1-4 and V is TRBV7-2, with 9 bases identical to TRBD1. J gave up 9 bases and V 5 bases, and 7 bases lay outside the gene matches. This CDR3 contains 14 residues. Germline-derived CDR1 and CDR2 are SGHTA and FQGNSA. CDR3 loop: CASSPGTGNQKLFF. CDR3 coding DNA: TGTGCCAGCAGCCCCGGGACAGGGAACCAAAAACTGTTTTTT. The full variable domain, rest sourced from reference TRBV7-2 and TRBJ1-4, is GAGVSQSPSNKVTEKGKDVELRCDPISGHTALYWYRQSLGQGLEFLIYFQGNSAPDKSGLPSDRFSAERTGGSVSTLTIQRTQQEDSAVYLCASSPGTGNQKLFFGSGTQLSVL.

The gene calls are TRBV19 and TRBJ2-1; 10 bases line up with TRBD2. V lost 5 bases, J lost 4 bases, and 8 bases stayed unmatched. From germline, CDR1 is LNHDA and CDR2 SQIVND (reference sequence). The CDR3 consists of 16 residues. The CDR3 region has the DNA TGTGCCAGTAGTGAACGGACTAGCGGAGTGTACAATGAGCAGTTCTTC. Its protein product is CASSERTSGVYNEQFF.

This rearrangement joins TRBV2 to TRBJ1-1; D is possibly TRBD1 (5 bases). The CDR3 loop spans 12 amino acids. Per germline, CDR1 SNHLY and CDR2 FYNNEI. Trimming left V 3 bases short and J 11 bases short, with 13 bases between. CDR3: CASSEQGGTAFF. The CDR3 DNA sequence: TGTGCCAGCAGTGAGCAGGGCGGGACGGCTTTCTTT.

Only one count was recorded for this clone. The chain links TRBV4-3 to TRBJ2-7, with D perhaps TRBD2 (5 bases). Germline loops: CDR1 LGHNA, CDR2 YSLEER. This CDR3 comprises 16 residues. V lost 1 base to trimming and J lost 0 bases, with 13 bases between them. The CDR3 spells CASSQVGQAGSYEQYF. CDR3 bases: TGCGCCAGCAGCCAAGTCGGGCAGGCGGGCTCCTACGAGCAGTACTTC.

The chain employs TRBV7-2 and TRBJ2-2; D call uncertain. Trimming stripped 4 bases from V and 7 bases from J, with 10 bases between. The germline V gene has CDR1 SGHTA and CDR2 FQGNSA. CDR3 length: 13 amino acids. The CDR3 bases are TGTGCCAGCAGCTCCGTCGGTAGCGGGGAGCTGTTTTTT. It translates to CASSSVGSGELFF. Combining the CDR3 with reference TRBV7-2 and TRBJ2-2 gives the whole variable domain GAGVSQSPSNKVTEKGKDVELRCDPISGHTALYWYRQSLGQGLEFLIYFQGNSAPDKSGLPSDRFSAERTGGSVSTLTIQRTQQEDSAVYLCASSSVGSGELFFGEGSRLTVL.